Below, 31 T cell receptor beta chains from the same sample are listed, as sequenced in a study of PD-L1 blockade in urothelial cancer. Measured with immunoSEQ multiplex PCR; TCRdb has only the in-frame clones, and not every one. This sample has some 80,000 clones; about nine tenths occur once, and the top ten carry roughly 5.7%. The sequences come from PBMCs, collected around atezolizumab (anti-PD-L1) treatment. These receptor sequences come from a woman between 70 and 85 years old with urothelial cancer.

The genes are TRBV5-1 and TRBJ2-5; 9 bases are a match to TRBD1. Germline V CDR1 and CDR2: SGHRS, YFSETQ. The CDR3 runs to 14 residues. Trimming cost V 3 bases and J 3 bases; bases outside gene matches: 3. Here the CDR3 DNA reads TGCGCCAGCAGCTCACAGGGGGCCAAAGAGACCCAGTACTTC. Amino acid sequence: CASSSQGAKETQYF.

V gene TRBV25-1 combines with J gene TRBJ2-5; perhaps TRBD1 as D (6 bases). Trimming shortened V by 3 bases and J by 2 bases, and 13 bases separated the two germline ends. This CDR3 comprises 15 residues. Germline CDR1 reads MGHDK; CDR2 reads SYGVNS. CDR3 protein: CASSDRRDIQETQYF. For the CDR3, the DNA is TGTGCCAGCAGTGATCGACGGGACATTCAAGAGACCCAGTACTTC.

This chain joins TRBV18 and TRBJ1-5, with D possibly being TRBD1 (5 bases). With 4 bases removed from V and 1 base from J, the gap between germline ends came to 20 bases. The CDR3 consists of 18 residues. The germline V gene encodes CDR1 KGHSH and CDR2 LQKENI. CDR3 in DNA: TGTGCCAGCTCACTAGTCGGGCAGGGCGTTGCGAGCAATCAGCCCCAGCATTTT. Translation: CASSLVGQGVASNQPQHF.

V gene TRBV9 combines with J gene TRBJ2-1, with D perhaps TRBD2 (5 bases). Germline V gene lookup returns CDR1 SGDLS and CDR2 YYNGEE. The V gene lost 0 bases and the J gene lost 4 bases, with 11 bases spanning the gap. The CDR3 sequence is 15 residues long. CDR3 bases: TGTGCCAGCAGCGTAGGTACTAGGGCATACAATGAGCAGTTCTTC. The encoded protein is CASSVGTRAYNEQFF.

V usage is TRBV28 and J usage is TRBJ1-2; perhaps TRBD1 as D (6 bases). V lost 8 bases to trimming and J lost 4 bases, with 14 bases between them. Germline-derived CDR1 and CDR2 are MDHEN and SYDVKM. This CDR3 has 13 residues. CDR3 protein: CASGLRDIYGYTF. CDR3 DNA: TGTGCCAGCGGTCTACGGGACATCTATGGCTACACCTTC.

This clone was seen only once. The chain links TRBV27 to TRBJ2-6; 9 positions agree with TRBD1. With 7 bases clipped from V and 0 bases from J, the junction kept 10 bases outside the gene matches. Germline V CDR1 and CDR2: MNHEY, SMNVEV (reference sequence). The CDR3 is 18 amino acids. CDR3 DNA: TGTGCCAGCACTGGGGACAGGGACTTTAGCTCTGGGGCCAACGTCCTGACTTTC. It translates to CASTGDRDFSSGANVLTF.

The chain recombines TRBV30 with TRBJ2-3; the D gene is possibly TRBD2 (5 bases). The germline V and J ends were trimmed by 3 bases and 4 bases, with 11 bases remaining between them. In germline, CDR1 is GTSNPN, CDR2 SVGIG (reference sequence). This CDR3 has 13 residues. The CDR3 region has the DNA TGTGCCTGGAGGAAAGCTAGCCCAGATACGCAGTATTTT. It codes for CAWRKASPDTQYF.

J is TRBJ2-5 and V is TRBV27, with D tentatively TRBD1 (5 bases). In germline, CDR1 is MNHEY, CDR2 SMNVEV (reference sequence). The V and J ends lost 6 bases and 1 base respectively, with 9 bases between them. The CDR3 loop spans 13 amino acids. This CDR3 reads CASRRQLQETQYF. In DNA, the CDR3 is TGTGCCAGCAGGAGACAGCTCCAAGAGACCCAGTACTTC.

The chain combines TRBV18 with TRBJ2-5; 9 bases agree with TRBD1. There are 16 residues in the CDR3. Germline V gives CDR1 KGHSH, CDR2 LQKENI. V lost 3 bases and J lost 5; bases outside the gene matches: 10. The CDR3 region has the DNA TGTGCCAGCTCACCGACAGGGGGAACACCGTGGGAGACCCAGTACTTC. It codes for CASSPTGGTPWETQYF.

The gene calls are TRBV4-3 and TRBJ2-1; 10 bases line up with TRBD2. Germline-derived CDR1 and CDR2 are LGHNA and YSLEER. The CDR3 sequence is 16 residues long. V was pared by 3 bases and J by 4 bases, with 6 bases of the junction left unmatched. The CDR3 spells CASSQRAGGPYNEQFF. The CDR3 nucleotides are TGCGCCAGCAGCCAGAGAGCGGGGGGGCCGTACAATGAGCAGTTCTTC.

DNA for the CDR3: TGTGCCAGCAGCCCCTCGTGGGGGGGAATGGGAACTAATGAAAAACTGTTTTTT. Its translation is CASSPSWGGMGTNEKLFF. The V and J genes are TRBV7-8 and TRBJ1-4, with D perhaps matching TRBD1 (5 bases). Trimming took 5 bases from V and 1 from J, leaving 20 bases between them. The germline gives CDR1 SGHVS, CDR2 FQNEAQ. The CDR3 covers 18 residues.

The V call is TRBV5-1, the J call TRBJ2-5; 7 bases are a match to TRBD2. The J segment lost 4 bases and the V segment lost 2 bases, leaving 8 bases of the junction unmatched. This CDR3 contains 15 residues. Germline CDR1 SGHRS, CDR2 YFSETQ. The CDR3 here is CASSLAGLSAETQYF. The CDR3 DNA follows: TGCGCCAGCAGCTTAGCGGGACTATCTGCAGAGACCCAGTACTTC.

CDR3: CASSLAGGAWETQYF. Here the CDR3 DNA reads TGTGCCAGCAGCTTGGCGGGGGGGGCATGGGAGACCCAGTACTTC. The J gene is TRBJ2-5, the V gene TRBV5-5, with TRBD2 matching over 8 bases. The V and J ends lost 0 bases and 5 bases, in that order; junction bases with no gene match: 6. CDR1 and CDR2 (germline): SGHKS, YYEKEE (reference sequence). This CDR3 region has 15 residues.

This clone was observed a single time. This sequence joins TRBV5-4 and TRBJ2-3; TRBD2 agrees at 12 bases. The J segment lost 5 bases and the V segment lost 4 bases, leaving 8 bases of the junction unmatched. The CDR3 totals 16 residues. CDR1 and CDR2 (germline): SGHNT, YYREEE (reference sequence). The CDR3 loop reads CASSATLAGGLDTQYF. The CDR3, as DNA: TGTGCCAGCAGCGCCACCCTAGCGGGGGGGCTAGATACGCAGTATTTT.

The V and J genes are TRBV20-1 and TRBJ2-5, with 8 bases identical to TRBD1. Trimming cost V 6 bases and J 5 bases; bases outside gene matches: 2. The germline gives CDR1 DFQATT, CDR2 SNEGSKA (reference sequence). The CDR3 contains 11 residues. The CDR3 sequence: CSAGQGETQYF. CDR3 bases: TGCAGTGCAGGACAGGGCGAGACCCAGTACTTC.

The chain is built from TRBV7-3 and TRBJ2-1; 7 bases align to TRBD2. The J segment lost 0 bases and the V segment lost 4 bases, leaving 6 bases of the junction unmatched. CDR1 and CDR2 from the germline V gene are SGHTA and FQGTGA. The CDR3 covers 16 residues. Here the CDR3 DNA reads TGTGCCAGCAGCTCCGGGGTAGCGGGCTCCTACAATGAGCAGTTCTTC. It is translated as CASSSGVAGSYNEQFF.

The chain combines TRBV2 with TRBJ1-4; the D gene is possibly TRBD1 (5 bases). The CDR3 has 15 residues. The germline gives CDR1 SNHLY, CDR2 FYNNEI. Trimming removed 2 bases at V and 10 bases at J, with 17 bases between. The CDR3 DNA follows: TGTGCCAGCAGTGAATGGGCCGGGGGGACGGGAAAACTGTTTTTT. Protein: CASSEWAGGTGKLFF.

DNA of the CDR3: TGTGCCAGCTCACCGGAGGGTCCGGTCAATCAGCCCCAGCATTTT. It encodes CASSPEGPVNQPQHF. This chain uses TRBV18 with TRBJ1-5, with D hard to call. The CDR3 is made up of 15 amino acids. V was shortened by 3 bases and J by 3 bases, with 12 bases between the two germline ends. Germline V gives CDR1 KGHSH, CDR2 LQKENI.

The chain carries TRBV5-5 and TRBJ1-2, with D possibly being TRBD1 (6 bases). V lost 4 bases to trimming and J lost 5 bases, with 21 bases between them. CDR1 is SGHKS, CDR2 YYEKEE, per germline (reference sequence). The CDR3 runs 16 residues. The CDR3 nucleotides are TGTGCCAGCAGCATTAACCCCACAGGGCCCGAGTATGGCTACACCTTC. Amino acids: CASSINPTGPEYGYTF.

The V call is TRBV11-2, the J call TRBJ2-1; 7 nucleotides agree with TRBD2. This CDR3 contains 15 residues. Germline CDR1 and CDR2: SGHAT and FQNNGV. Losses at the gene ends were 3 bases for V and 8 bases for J; bases not matched to a gene: 10. CDR3 DNA sequence: TGTGCCAGCAGCTTGCCGGGGGGAATTCGGGATGAGCAGTTCTTC. This sequence encodes CASSLPGGIRDEQFF.

The chain has TRBV7-9 and TRBJ2-7; maybe TRBD1 (6 bases). The CDR3 covers 16 residues. Per the germline V gene, CDR1 is SEHNR and CDR2 is FQNEAQ (reference sequence). Trimming stripped 4 bases from V and 2 bases from J, with 18 bases between. The CDR3 loop is CASSSSVGGLAYEQYF. The CDR3, as DNA: TGTGCCAGCAGCTCCAGCGTAGGGGGTTTGGCCTACGAGCAGTACTTC.

The chain employs TRBV5-1 and TRBJ2-7; TRBD1 agrees at 7 bases. Germline values: CDR1 SGHRS, CDR2 YFSETQ. Trimming removed 0 bases from V and 3 bases from J; junction bases left unmatched: 6. The CDR3 length is 15 residues. CDR3 protein: CASSLETGVLYEQYF. The DNA for the CDR3 is TGCGCCAGCAGCTTGGAAACAGGGGTCCTCTACGAGCAGTACTTC.

DNA of the CDR3: TGTGCCAGCAGCCCAAGTTCGGGTCAGACGCTGAGGTACTATGGCTACACCTTC. Protein: CASSPSSGQTLRYYGYTF. The genes are TRBV14 and TRBJ1-2; D is unresolved. V was trimmed by 4 bases and J by 3 bases, leaving 24 bases between them. This CDR3 has 18 residues. Germline V gene lookup returns CDR1 SGHDN and CDR2 FVKESK.

This chain links TRBV5-6 with TRBJ1-1, with D possibly being TRBD1 (6 bases). V lost 6 bases and J 0 bases, leaving 12 bases between the germline ends. The CDR3 covers 14 residues. CDR1 SGHDT and CDR2 YYEEEE come from the germline V gene. The CDR3 protein is CASKVTGMNTEAFF. CDR3 sequence (DNA): TGTGCCAGCAAGGTGACAGGCATGAACACTGAAGCTTTCTTT.

V gene TRBV15 combines with J gene TRBJ2-1, with a possible D match to TRBD2 (5 bases). This CDR3 comprises 16 residues. The V gene's germline CDR1 is LNHNV and CDR2 YYDKDF (reference sequence). Deletions cut 4 bases from V and 3 bases from J, with 16 bases between. The CDR3 sequence: CATSKSTGWGYNEQFF. The CDR3, as DNA: TGTGCCACCAGCAAGTCAACGGGATGGGGCTACAATGAGCAGTTCTTC.

The chain combines TRBV6-1 with TRBJ1-5; D unresolved. From germline, CDR1 is MNHNS and CDR2 SASEGT. This CDR3 comprises 16 residues. Trimming removed 2 bases from V and 3 bases from J, with 14 bases in between. The chain's CDR3 is CASSESRLAANQPQHF. CDR3 nucleotides: TGTGCCAGCAGTGAATCGAGGCTTGCGGCCAATCAGCCCCAGCATTTT.

The chain employs TRBV9 and TRBJ1-3, with D possibly being TRBD1 (6 bases). The CDR3 contains 15 residues. Germline assignment: CDR1 SGDLS and CDR2 YYNGEE. The V end lost 0 bases, the J end lost 4 bases, and 11 bases lay between the germline ends. The CDR3 DNA sequence: TGTGCCAGCAGCGTAGAGGGCCAGGGGGGAAACACCATATATTTT. This gives the protein CASSVEGQGGNTIYF. Combining the CDR3 with reference TRBV9 and TRBJ1-3 gives the whole variable domain DSGVTQTPKHLITATGQRVTLRCSPRSGDLSVYWYQQSLDQGLQFLIQYYNGEERAKGNILERFSAQQFPDLHSELNLSSLELGDSALYFCASSVEGQGGNTIYFGEGSWLTVV.

The chain combines TRBV2 with TRBJ1-4; D perhaps matches TRBD1 (6 bases). Germline V lookup: CDR1 SNHLY, CDR2 FYNNEI. V lost 5 bases to trimming and J lost 8 bases, with 15 bases between them. The CDR3 sequence is 14 residues long. The DNA for the CDR3 is TGTGCCAGCAGTTTATCCGGGACAAGGGAAAAACTGTTTTTT. Its protein is CASSLSGTREKLFF.

The genes are TRBV5-1 and TRBJ2-5; 7 bases agree with TRBD1. The junction had 1 base not matched to a gene; V was cut back by 3 bases and J by 5 bases. The CDR3 has 12 amino acids. CDR1 is SGHRS, CDR2 YFSETQ, per germline. CDR3 residues: CASSSQGETQYF. CDR3 in DNA: TGCGCCAGCAGCTCACAGGGGGAGACCCAGTACTTC.

The sample holds one count of this clone. The chain employs TRBV5-1 and TRBJ2-7; 12 positions agree with TRBD2. V lost 2 bases, J lost 6 bases, and 9 bases stayed unmatched. CDR1 SGHRS and CDR2 YFSETQ come from the germline V gene. This CDR3 spans 16 amino acids. The CDR3, as DNA: TGCGCCAGCAGCTTTGGGCTAGCGGGAGGGGAGGGCGAGCAGTACTTC. Amino acid sequence: CASSFGLAGGEGEQYF.

This chain uses TRBV27 with TRBJ2-4; no firm D call. The V and J ends lost 3 bases and 2 bases respectively, with 8 bases between them. The CDR3 has 14 amino acids. Germline loops: CDR1 MNHEY, CDR2 SMNVEV (reference sequence). This CDR3 is CASSLSRSKNIQYF. CDR3 nucleotide sequence: TGTGCCAGCAGTTTGAGTCGCTCCAAAAACATTCAGTACTTC.